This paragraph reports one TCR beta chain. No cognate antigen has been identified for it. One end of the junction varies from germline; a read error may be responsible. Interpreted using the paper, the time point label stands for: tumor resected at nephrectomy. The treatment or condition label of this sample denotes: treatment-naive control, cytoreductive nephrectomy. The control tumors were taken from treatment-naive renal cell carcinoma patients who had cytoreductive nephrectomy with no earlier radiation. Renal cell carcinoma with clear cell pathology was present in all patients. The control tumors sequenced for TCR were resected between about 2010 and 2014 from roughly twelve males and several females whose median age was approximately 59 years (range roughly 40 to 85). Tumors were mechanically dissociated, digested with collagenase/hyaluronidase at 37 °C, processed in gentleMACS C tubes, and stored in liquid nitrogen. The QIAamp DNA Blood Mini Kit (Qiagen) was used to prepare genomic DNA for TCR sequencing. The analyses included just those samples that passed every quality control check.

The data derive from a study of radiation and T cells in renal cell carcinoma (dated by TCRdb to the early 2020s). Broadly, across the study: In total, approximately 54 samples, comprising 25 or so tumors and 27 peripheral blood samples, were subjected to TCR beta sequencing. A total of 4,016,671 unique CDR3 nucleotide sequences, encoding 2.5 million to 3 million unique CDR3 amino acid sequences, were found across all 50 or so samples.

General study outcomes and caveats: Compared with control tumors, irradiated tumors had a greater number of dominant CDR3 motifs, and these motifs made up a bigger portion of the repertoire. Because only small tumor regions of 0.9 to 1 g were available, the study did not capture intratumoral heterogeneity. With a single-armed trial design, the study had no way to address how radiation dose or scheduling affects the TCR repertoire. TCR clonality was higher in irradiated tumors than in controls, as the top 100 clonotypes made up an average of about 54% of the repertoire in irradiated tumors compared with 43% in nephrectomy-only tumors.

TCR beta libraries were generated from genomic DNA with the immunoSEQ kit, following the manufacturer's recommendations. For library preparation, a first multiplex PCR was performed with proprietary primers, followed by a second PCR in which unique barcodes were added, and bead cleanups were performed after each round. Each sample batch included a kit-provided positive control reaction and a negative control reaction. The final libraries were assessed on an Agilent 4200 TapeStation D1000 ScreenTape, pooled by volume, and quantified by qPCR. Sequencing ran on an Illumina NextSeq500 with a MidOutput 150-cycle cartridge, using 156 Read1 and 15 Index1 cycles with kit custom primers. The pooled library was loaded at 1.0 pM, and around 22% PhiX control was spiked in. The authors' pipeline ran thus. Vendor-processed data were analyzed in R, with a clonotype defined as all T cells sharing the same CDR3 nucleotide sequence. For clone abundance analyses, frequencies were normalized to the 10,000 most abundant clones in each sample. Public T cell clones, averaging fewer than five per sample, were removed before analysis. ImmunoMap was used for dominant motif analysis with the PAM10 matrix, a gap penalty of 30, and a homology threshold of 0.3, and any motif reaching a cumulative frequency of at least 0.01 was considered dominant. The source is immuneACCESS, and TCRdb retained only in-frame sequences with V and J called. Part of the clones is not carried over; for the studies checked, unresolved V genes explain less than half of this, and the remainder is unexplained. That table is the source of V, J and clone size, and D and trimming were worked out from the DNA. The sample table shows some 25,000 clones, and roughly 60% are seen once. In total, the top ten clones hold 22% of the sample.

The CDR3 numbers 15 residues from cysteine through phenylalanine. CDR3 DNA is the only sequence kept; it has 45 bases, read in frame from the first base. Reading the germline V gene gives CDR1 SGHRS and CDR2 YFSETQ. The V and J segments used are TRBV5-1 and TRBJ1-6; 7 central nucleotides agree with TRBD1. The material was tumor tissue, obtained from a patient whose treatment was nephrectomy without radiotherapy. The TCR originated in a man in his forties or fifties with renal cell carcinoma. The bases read TGCGCCAGCCGCTTAGGGGACAGTAATAATTCACCCCTCCACTTT. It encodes CASRLGDSNNSPLHF.